The T cell receptor beta chain described here comes from a study of T cell changes during pregnancy in multiple sclerosis. Per the germline V gene, CDR1 is SQVTM and CDR2 is ANQGSEA. V was cut by 4 bases and J by 0 bases, with 7 bases left in between. CDR3 length equals 13 residues. The assay was immunoSEQ multiplex PCR, and TCRdb's table has in-frame clones only and misses some. The sample yields tens of thousands of clones, around 89% seen once. The chain joins TRBV29-1 to TRBJ1-5; D is unclear. The input for sequencing was CD4+ T cells from peripheral blood mononuclear cells, taken in the first trimester of pregnancy. The sequence was collected from a female donor with multiple sclerosis, enrolled in a pregnancy study. The CDR3 nucleotides are TGCAGCGTTGCCGGGTCTAGCAATCAGCCCCAGCATTTT. Translation: CSVAGSSNQPQHF.